This T cell receptor beta chain was recovered during a study of cytomegalovirus exposure and HLA in healthy donors. The study's findings and limits: Cytomegalovirus association was listed for 170 or so TCR beta chains.

Primers included in the PCR were 60 Vbeta and 13 Jbeta primers. Sequencing used immunoSEQ multiplex PCR; TCRdb keeps in-frame clones, though not all of them. The data show some 65,000 clones, with about 78% seen just once and about 3% held by the top ten. Germline trimming cut 1 base from V and 2 bases from J; bases unmatched to any gene: 4. The CDR3 totals 18 residues. CDR1 and CDR2 from the germline V gene are MGHRA and YSYEKL. Comment on this clone: Its antigen remains unidentified.

The J gene is TRBJ2-3, the V gene TRBV4-1; 15 bases line up with TRBD2. Sequenced input: PBMCs. The source is a girl under 18 in good health and CMV-seropositive. DNA for the CDR3: TGCGCCAGCAGCCAAGTGGGACTAGCGGGGGGCCCCACAGATACGCAGTATTTT. Its protein is CASSQVGLAGGPTDTQYF.